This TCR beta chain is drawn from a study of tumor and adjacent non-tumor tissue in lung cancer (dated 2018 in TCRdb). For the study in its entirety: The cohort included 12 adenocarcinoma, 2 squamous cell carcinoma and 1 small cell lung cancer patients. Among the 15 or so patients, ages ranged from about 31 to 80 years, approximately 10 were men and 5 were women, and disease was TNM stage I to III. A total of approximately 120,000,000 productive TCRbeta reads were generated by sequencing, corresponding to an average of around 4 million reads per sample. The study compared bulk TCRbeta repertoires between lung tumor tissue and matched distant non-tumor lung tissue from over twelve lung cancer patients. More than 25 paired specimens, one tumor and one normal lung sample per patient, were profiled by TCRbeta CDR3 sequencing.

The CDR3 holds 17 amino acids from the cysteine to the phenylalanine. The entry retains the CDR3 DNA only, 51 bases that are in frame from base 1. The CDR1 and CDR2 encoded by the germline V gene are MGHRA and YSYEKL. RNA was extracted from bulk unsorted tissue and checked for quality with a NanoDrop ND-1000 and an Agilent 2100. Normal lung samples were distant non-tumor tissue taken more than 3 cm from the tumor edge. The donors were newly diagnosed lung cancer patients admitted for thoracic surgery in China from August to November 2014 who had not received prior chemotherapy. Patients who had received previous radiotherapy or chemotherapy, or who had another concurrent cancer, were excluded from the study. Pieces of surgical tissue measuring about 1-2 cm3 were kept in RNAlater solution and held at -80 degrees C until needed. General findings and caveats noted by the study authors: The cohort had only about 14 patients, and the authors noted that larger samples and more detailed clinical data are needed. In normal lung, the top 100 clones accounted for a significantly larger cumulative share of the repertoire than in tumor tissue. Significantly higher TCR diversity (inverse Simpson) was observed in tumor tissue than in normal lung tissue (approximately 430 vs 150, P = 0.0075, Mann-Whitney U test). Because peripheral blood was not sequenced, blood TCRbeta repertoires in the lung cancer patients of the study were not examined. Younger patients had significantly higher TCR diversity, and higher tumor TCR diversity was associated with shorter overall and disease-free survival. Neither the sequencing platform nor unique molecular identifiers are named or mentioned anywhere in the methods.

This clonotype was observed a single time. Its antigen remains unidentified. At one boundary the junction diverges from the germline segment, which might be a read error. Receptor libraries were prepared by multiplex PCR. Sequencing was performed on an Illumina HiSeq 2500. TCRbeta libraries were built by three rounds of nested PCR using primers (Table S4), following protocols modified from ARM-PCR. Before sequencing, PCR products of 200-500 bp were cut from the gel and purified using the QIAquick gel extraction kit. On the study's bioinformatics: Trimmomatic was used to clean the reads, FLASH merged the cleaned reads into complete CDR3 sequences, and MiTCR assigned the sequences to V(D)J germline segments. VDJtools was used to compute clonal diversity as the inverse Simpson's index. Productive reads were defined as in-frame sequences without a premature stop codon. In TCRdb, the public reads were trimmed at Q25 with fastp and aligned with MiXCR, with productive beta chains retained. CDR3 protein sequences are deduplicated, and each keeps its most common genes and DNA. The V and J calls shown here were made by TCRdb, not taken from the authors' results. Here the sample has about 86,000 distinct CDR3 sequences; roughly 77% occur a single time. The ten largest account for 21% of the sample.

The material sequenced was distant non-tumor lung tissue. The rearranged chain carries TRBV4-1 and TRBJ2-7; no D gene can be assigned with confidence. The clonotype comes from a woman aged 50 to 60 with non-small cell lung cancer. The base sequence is TGTGCCAGCAGCCCTCACCCTGTTGGGTTGACTCCCTACGAGCAGTACTTC. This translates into CASSPHPVGLTPYEQYF.